A single sample is the source of the 22 T cell receptor beta chains below, sequenced in a study of OX40 agonist ivuxolimab in advanced cancers. The protocol was immunoSEQ multiplex PCR, while the TCRdb copy is restricted to in-frame clones and leaves out a portion. The sample includes around 70,000 clones, approximately 86% seen only once; the top ten take 5.5% to 6%. Sequenced here: CD4+ or CD8+ T cells sorted from blood, sampled in a trial of the OX40 agonist ivuxolimab. The source of these receptors is an adult with an advanced solid tumor such as melanoma, head and neck, liver or kidney cancer.

The chain couples TRBV10-2 to TRBJ2-7; D might be TRBD2 (6 bases). The V and J ends lost 5 bases and 3 bases respectively, with 11 bases between them. CDR3 length: 13 residues. Germline V gene lookup returns CDR1 WSHSY and CDR2 SAAADI. The CDR3 sequence is CASSWGDGYEQYV. For the CDR3, the DNA is TGCGCCAGCAGTTGGGGGGACGGCTACGAGCAGTACGTC.

This clone was observed a handful of times. V usage is TRBV5-1 and J usage is TRBJ1-2; weak D call: TRBD1 (6 bases). Trimming shortened V by 1 base and J by 2 bases, and 9 bases separated the two germline ends. The CDR3 has 14 amino acids. Germline CDR1 reads SGHRS; CDR2 reads YFSETQ. CDR3 residues: CASSLTQGNYGYTF. The CDR3 DNA reads as TGCGCCAGCAGCTTGACACAGGGAAACTATGGCTACACCTTC.

The rearrangement links TRBV18 to TRBJ2-3; TRBD1 matches 7 bases. Germline CDR1 reads KGHSH; CDR2 reads LQKENI. The trim removed 8 bases at V and 2 bases at J, leaving 4 bases unmatched. The CDR3 contains 13 residues. DNA of the CDR3: TGTGCCAGCAAAGAGGGGGCCACAGATACGCAGTATTTT. This gives the protein CASKEGATDTQYF.

This chain links TRBV28 with TRBJ1-1, with D unclear. The CDR3 contains 16 residues. V lost 1 base and J lost 0, with 12 bases in between. Germline-derived CDR1 and CDR2 are MDHEN and SYDVKM. The CDR3 loop is CASSLFGDLMNTEAFF. The CDR3 coding sequence is TGTGCCAGCAGTTTATTCGGCGATCTTATGAACACTGAAGCTTTCTTT.

The V call is TRBV27, the J call TRBJ1-6; D is uncertain. This CDR3 region has 14 residues. In germline, CDR1 is MNHEY, CDR2 SMNVEV (reference sequence). V was shortened by 8 bases and J by 0 bases, with 8 bases between the two germline ends. The CDR3 loop is CASGSGSYNSPLHF. Here the CDR3 DNA reads TGTGCCAGCGGCTCGGGCTCCTATAATTCACCCCTCCACTTT.

The chain joins TRBV5-1 to TRBJ1-1; D is undetermined. The germline CDR1 and CDR2 sequences are SGHRS and YFSETQ. The CDR3 is 14 amino acids. Trimming took 2 bases from V and 0 from J, leaving 8 bases between them. The CDR3 DNA sequence: TGCGCCAGCAGCTTAGGGAATATGAACACTGAAGCTTTCTTT. This sequence encodes CASSLGNMNTEAFF.

This clone came up a few times. The chain has TRBV28 and TRBJ1-5, with a tentative D call TRBD1 (5 bases). This CDR3 is built from 13 residues. V gave up 5 bases and J gave up 1 base, with 6 bases separating them. Germline V gene lookup returns CDR1 MDHEN and CDR2 SYDVKM. The CDR3 is CASSGDSNQPQHF. DNA for the CDR3: TGTGCCAGCAGTGGGGACAGCAATCAGCCCCAGCATTTT.

The CDR3 region is CASSLRGLADPYEQYF. CDR3 sequence (DNA): TGCGCCAGCAGCTTGAGAGGACTAGCGGACCCCTACGAGCAGTACTTC. The chain uses TRBV5-1 and TRBJ2-7; 10 bases agree with TRBD2. CDR1 SGHRS and CDR2 YFSETQ come from the germline V gene. The trim removed 1 base at V and 2 bases at J, leaving 6 bases unmatched. The CDR3 contains 16 residues.

This chain joins TRBV2 and TRBJ2-5; D remains unclear. V lost 1 base, J lost 4 bases, and 13 bases lay in between. This CDR3 region has 15 residues. Germline CDR1 is SNHLY and CDR2 is FYNNEI. The CDR3 region has the DNA TGTGCCAGCAGTGAAGGCTTCCACCGACGAGAGACCCAGTACTTC. This translates into CASSEGFHRRETQYF.

The rearrangement links TRBV6-5 to TRBJ2-5; TRBD1 might be the D (6 bases). CDR1 and CDR2 (germline): MNHEY, SVGAGI. CDR3 size: 13 residues. The germline V and J ends were trimmed by 4 bases and 4 bases, with 10 bases remaining between them. CDR3 in amino acids: CASSSGVVETQYF. The DNA for the CDR3 is TGTGCCAGCAGTTCAGGGGTTGTAGAGACCCAGTACTTC.

The CDR3 is CASSDSYSGSGDMRNEQFF. CDR3 bases: TGTGCCAGCAGTGACAGCTACAGTGGTAGCGGGGATATGAGGAATGAGCAGTTCTTC. The gene calls are TRBV6-1 and TRBJ2-1; TRBD2 aligns across 8 bases. CDR1 and CDR2 (germline): MNHNS, SASEGT. With V trimmed by 3 bases and J by 7 bases, 20 bases remained unmatched. This CDR3 has 19 residues.

This chain uses TRBV19 with TRBJ2-5; no reliable D call. This CDR3 contains 13 residues. The V gene lost 0 bases and the J gene lost 6 bases, with 8 bases spanning the gap. The germline V gene has CDR1 LNHDA and CDR2 SQIVND (reference sequence). CDR3 region: CASSIDYIKTQYF. The CDR3 DNA reads TGTGCCAGTAGTATAGACTATATCAAGACCCAGTACTTC.

As concerns this clone: Other DNA sequences from this sample encode an identical CDR3 as well. The chain couples TRBV5-1 to TRBJ2-1, with 7 bases matching TRBD2. Per germline, CDR1 SGHRS and CDR2 YFSETQ. V lost 3 bases, J lost 0 bases, and 3 bases stayed unmatched. The CDR3 is made up of 15 amino acids. The chain's CDR3 is CASSYGGSSYNEQFF. Written as DNA, the CDR3 is TGCGCCAGCAGCTACGGCGGGAGCTCCTACAATGAGCAGTTCTTC.

The V gene is TRBV6-6, the J gene TRBJ2-7; 9 bases agree with TRBD2. V gave up 9 bases and J gave up 3 bases; unmatched junction bases: 3. Germline V gives CDR1 MNHNY, CDR2 SVGAGI (reference sequence). The CDR3 contains 12 residues. Here the CDR3 DNA reads TGTGCCAGTAGCGGGAGTGGCTACGAGCAGTACTTC. Residues: CASSGSGYEQYF.

This rearrangement joins TRBV6-5 to TRBJ1-2; D gene ambiguous. Germline CDR1 MNHEY, CDR2 SVGAGI. V gave up 4 bases and J gave up 4 bases, with 10 bases separating them. This CDR3 is built from 13 residues. The chain's CDR3 is CASSSPEGYGYTF. The CDR3 DNA reads TGTGCCAGCAGTTCTCCGGAGGGCTATGGCTACACCTTC.

Here the CDR3 DNA reads TGTGCCAGCAGCGTCCCGGGGCGGACAGGGGGCTCCTATAATTCACCCCTCCACTTT. Translated: CASSVPGRTGGSYNSPLHF. The chain combines TRBV28 with TRBJ1-6; 10 nucleotides line up with TRBD1. V was clipped by 6 bases and J by 0 bases; unmatched bases: 11. CDR1 MDHEN and CDR2 SYDVKM come from the germline V gene. The CDR3 runs 19 residues.

The chain employs TRBV6-4 and TRBJ2-6; D not certain. CDR3 length equals 15 residues. With 3 bases removed from V and 0 bases from J, the gap between germline ends came to 6 bases. Germline CDR1 reads MRHNA; CDR2 reads SNTAGT. CDR3 coding DNA: TGTGCCAGCAGTGAGGAAAGCTCTGGGGCCAACGTCCTGACTTTC. It translates to CASSEESSGANVLTF.

The chain joins TRBV5-5 to TRBJ1-1; the D gene is possibly TRBD1 (6 bases). Trimming pared 3 bases from V and 0 bases from J, leaving 15 bases between. Germline CDR1 is SGHKS and CDR2 is YYEKEE (reference sequence). The length of the CDR3 is 16 residues. As DNA, the CDR3 is TGTGCCAGCAGCTATAGGACAGAAGTCATGAACACTGAAGCTTTCTTT. It specifies CASSYRTEVMNTEAFF. The complete variable domain, with remaining parts taken from reference TRBV5-5 and TRBJ1-1, reads DAGVTQSPTHLIKTRGQQVTLRCSPISGHKSVSWYQQVLGQGPQFIFQYYEKEERGRGNFPDRFSARQFPNYSSELNVNALLLGDSALYLCASSYRTEVMNTEAFFGQGTRLTVV.

J is TRBJ1-1 and V is TRBV5-4, with D tentatively TRBD1 (5 bases). The ends were cut back, 2 bases at V and 5 bases at J, with 16 bases in the middle. Germline assignment: CDR1 SGHNT and CDR2 YYREEE (reference sequence). The CDR3 has 15 amino acids. CDR3 region: CASSFMGGAGTEAFF. The CDR3 nucleotides are TGTGCCAGCAGCTTTATGGGAGGGGCAGGGACTGAAGCTTTCTTT.

CDR3 in DNA: TGTGCCAGCAGTTTAACAGGGGGCTATAATGAAAAACTGTTTTTT. The encoded protein is CASSLTGGYNEKLFF. The chain couples TRBV6-4 to TRBJ1-4; 9 positions agree with TRBD1. CDR3 length: 15 residues. CDR1 MRHNA and CDR2 SNTAGT come from the germline V gene. V lost 5 bases, J lost 4 bases, and 5 bases stayed unmatched.

The rearrangement joins TRBV7-7 to TRBJ2-7; TRBD1 agrees at 9 bases. Per the germline V gene, CDR1 is SSHAT and CDR2 is FNYEAQ (reference sequence). This CDR3 contains 14 residues. CDR3: CASSKNRGRNEQYV. DNA for the CDR3: TGTGCTAGCAGCAAAAACAGGGGGCGGAACGAGCAGTACGTC.

The gene calls are TRBV19 and TRBJ1-5; no definite D call. This CDR3 has 15 residues. The V gene lost 5 bases and the J gene lost 2 bases, with 13 bases spanning the gap. The germline gives CDR1 LNHDA, CDR2 SQIVND (reference sequence). CDR3 coding DNA: TGTGCCAGTAGTTTCGCGGACGGGGGCAATCAGCCCCAGCATTTT. Residues: CASSFADGGNQPQHF.